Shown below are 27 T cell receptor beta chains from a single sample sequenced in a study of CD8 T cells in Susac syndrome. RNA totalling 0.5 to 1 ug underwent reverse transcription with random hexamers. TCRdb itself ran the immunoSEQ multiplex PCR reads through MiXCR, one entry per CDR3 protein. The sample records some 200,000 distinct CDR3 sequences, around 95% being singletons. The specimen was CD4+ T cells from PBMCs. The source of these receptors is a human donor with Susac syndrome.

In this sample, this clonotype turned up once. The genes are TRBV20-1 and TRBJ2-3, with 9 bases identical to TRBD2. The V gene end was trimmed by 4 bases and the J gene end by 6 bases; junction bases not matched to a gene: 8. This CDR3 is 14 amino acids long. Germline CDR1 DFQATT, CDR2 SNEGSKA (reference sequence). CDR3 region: CSAIAGGQGDTQYF. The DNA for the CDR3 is TGCAGTGCTATCGCGGGGGGGCAGGGGGATACGCAGTATTTT.

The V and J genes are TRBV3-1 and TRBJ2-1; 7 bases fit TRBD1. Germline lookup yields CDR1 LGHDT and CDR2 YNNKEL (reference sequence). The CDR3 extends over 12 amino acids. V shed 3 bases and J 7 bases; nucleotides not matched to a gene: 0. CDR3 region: CASSHRGNEQFF. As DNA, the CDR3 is TGTGCCAGCAGCCACAGGGGGAATGAGCAGTTCTTC.

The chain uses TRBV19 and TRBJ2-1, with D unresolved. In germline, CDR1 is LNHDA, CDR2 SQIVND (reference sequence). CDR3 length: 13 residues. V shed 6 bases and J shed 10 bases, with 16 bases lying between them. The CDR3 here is CASSTTRLGEQFF. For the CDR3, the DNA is TGTGCCAGTAGCACGACTCGATTGGGGGAGCAGTTCTTC. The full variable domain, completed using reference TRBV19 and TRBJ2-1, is DGGITQSPKYLFRKEGQNVTLSCEQNLNHDAMYWYRQDPGQGLRLIYYSQIVNDFQKGDIAEGYSVSREKKESFPLTVTSAQKNPTAFYLCASSTTRLGEQFFGPGTRLTVL.

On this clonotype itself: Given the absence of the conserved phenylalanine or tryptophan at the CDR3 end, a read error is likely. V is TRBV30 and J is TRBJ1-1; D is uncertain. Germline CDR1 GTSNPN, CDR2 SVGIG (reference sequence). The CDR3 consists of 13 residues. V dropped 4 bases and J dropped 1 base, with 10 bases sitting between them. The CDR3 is CAWNRRENTEAFL. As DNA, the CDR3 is TGTGCCTGGAACCGCCGGGAGAACACTGAAGCTTTCCTT.

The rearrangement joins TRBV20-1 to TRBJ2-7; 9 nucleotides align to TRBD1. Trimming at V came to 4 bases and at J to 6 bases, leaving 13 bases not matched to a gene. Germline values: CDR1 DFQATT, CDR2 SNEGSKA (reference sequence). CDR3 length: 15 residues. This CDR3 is CSANPGQGLRGEQYF. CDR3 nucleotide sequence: TGCAGTGCTAACCCGGGACAGGGCCTCCGGGGCGAGCAGTACTTC.

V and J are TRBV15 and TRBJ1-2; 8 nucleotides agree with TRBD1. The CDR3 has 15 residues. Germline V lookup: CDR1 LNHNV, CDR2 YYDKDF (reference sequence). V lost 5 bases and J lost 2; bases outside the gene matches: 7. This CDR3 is CATSATGGGNYGYTF. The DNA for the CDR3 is TGTGCCACCAGCGCAACAGGGGGGGGAAACTATGGCTACACCTTC.

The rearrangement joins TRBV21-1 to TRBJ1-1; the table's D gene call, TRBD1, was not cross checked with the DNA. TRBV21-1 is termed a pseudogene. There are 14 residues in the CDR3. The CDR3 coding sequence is TGTGCCAGCAGCAAAAAACAGGGAGCCACTGAAGCTTTCTTT. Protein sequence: CASSKKQGATEAFF.

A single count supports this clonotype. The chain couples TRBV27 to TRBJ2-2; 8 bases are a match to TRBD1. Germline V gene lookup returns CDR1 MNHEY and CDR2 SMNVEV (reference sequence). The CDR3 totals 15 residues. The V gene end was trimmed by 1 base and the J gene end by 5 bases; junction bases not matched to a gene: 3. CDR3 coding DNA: TGTGCCAGCAGTTTATTAACAGGGGGGACCGGGGAGCTGTTTTTT. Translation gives CASSLLTGGTGELFF.

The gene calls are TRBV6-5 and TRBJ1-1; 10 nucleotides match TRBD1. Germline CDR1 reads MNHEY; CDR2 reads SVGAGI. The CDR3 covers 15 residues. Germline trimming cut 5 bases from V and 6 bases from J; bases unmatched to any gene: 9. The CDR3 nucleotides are TGTGCCAGCAGTCCGTGGGACAGGGGATATTCTGAAGCTTTCTTT. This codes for CASSPWDRGYSEAFF.

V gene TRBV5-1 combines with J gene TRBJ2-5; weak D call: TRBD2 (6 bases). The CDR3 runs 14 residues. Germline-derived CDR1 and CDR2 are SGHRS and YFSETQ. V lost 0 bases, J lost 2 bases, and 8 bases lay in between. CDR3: CASSLEGGQETQYF. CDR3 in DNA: TGCGCCAGCAGCTTGGAGGGAGGTCAAGAGACCCAGTACTTC.

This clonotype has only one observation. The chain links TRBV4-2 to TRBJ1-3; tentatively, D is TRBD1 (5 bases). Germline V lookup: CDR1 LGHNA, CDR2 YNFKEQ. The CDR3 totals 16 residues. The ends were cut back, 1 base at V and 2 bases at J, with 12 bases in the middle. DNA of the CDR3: TGTGCCAGCAGCCAAGGTCCGCGGGGCCCTGGAAACACCATATATTTT. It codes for CASSQGPRGPGNTIYF.

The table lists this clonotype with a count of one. CDR3: CASSSVQGNYGYTF. The CDR3 nucleotides are TGTGCCAGCAGTTCTGTACAGGGTAACTATGGCTACACCTTC. The J gene is TRBJ1-2, the V gene TRBV12-3 or TRBV12-4; weak D call: TRBD1 (6 bases). The CDR3 is 14 amino acids. Trimming stripped 4 bases from V and 1 base from J, with 10 bases between.

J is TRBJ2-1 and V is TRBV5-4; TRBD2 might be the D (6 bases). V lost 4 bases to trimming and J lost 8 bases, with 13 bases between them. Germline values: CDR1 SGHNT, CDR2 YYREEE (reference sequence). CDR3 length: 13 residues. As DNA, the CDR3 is TGTGCCAGCAGCGCCACTAGCAAGGATGAGCAGTTCTTC. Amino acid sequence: CASSATSKDEQFF.

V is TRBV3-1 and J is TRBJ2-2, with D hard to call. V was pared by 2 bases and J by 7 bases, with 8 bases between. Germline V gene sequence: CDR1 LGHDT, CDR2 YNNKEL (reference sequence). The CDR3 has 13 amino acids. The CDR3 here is CASSQLIFGELFF. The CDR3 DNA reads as TGTGCCAGCAGCCAACTAATTTTCGGGGAGCTGTTTTTT.

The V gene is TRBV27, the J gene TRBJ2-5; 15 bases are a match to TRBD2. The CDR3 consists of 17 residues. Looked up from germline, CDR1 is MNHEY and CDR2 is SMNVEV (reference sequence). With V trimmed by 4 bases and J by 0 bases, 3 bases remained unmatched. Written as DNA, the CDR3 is TGTGCCAGCAGTTCCGGGACTAGCGGGGGGAACCAAGAGACCCAGTACTTC. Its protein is CASSSGTSGGNQETQYF.

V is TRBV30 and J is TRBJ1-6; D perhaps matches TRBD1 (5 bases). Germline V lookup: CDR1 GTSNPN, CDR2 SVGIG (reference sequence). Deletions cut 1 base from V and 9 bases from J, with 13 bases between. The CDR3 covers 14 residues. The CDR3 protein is CAWSGRQGGSPLHF. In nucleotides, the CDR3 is TGTGCCTGGAGTGGCCGGCAGGGAGGTTCACCCCTCCACTTT.

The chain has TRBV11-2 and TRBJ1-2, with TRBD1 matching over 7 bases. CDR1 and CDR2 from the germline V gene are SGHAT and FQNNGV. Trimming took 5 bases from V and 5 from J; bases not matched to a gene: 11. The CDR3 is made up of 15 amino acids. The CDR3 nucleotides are TGTGCCAGCAGCCTGAGACAGGGCTTGGGGTATGGCTACACCTTC. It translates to CASSLRQGLGYGYTF.

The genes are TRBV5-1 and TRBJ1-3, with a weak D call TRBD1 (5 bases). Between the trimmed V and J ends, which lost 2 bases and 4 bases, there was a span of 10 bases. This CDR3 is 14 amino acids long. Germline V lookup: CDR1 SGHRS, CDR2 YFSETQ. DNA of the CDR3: TGCGCCAGCAGCTTAGGAGGGGAAGGAAACACCATATATTTT. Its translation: CASSLGGEGNTIYF.

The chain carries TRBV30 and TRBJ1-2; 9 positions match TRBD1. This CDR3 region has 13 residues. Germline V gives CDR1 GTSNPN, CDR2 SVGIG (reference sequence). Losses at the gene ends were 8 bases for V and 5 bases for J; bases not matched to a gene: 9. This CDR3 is CAGTTGGFYGYTF. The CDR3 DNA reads TGTGCCGGAACGACAGGGGGTTTTTATGGCTACACCTTC.

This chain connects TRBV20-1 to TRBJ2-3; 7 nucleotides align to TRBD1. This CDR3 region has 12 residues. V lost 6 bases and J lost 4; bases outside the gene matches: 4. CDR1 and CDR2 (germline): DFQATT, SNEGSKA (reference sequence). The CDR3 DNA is TGCAGTGCAACAGGGGACCCAGATACGCAGTATTTT. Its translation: CSATGDPDTQYF.

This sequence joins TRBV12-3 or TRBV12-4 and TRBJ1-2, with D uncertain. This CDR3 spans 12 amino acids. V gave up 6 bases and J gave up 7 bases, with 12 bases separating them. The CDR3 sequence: CASSILPPGYTF. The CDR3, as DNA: TGTGCCAGCAGCATCCTCCCCCCTGGCTACACCTTC.

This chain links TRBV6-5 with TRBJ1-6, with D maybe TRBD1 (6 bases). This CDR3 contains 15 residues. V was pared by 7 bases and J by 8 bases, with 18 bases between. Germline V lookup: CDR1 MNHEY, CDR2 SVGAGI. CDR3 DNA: TGTGCCAGCAACACAGGGATTCGCGCGTATTCACCCCTCCACTTT. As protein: CASNTGIRAYSPLHF.

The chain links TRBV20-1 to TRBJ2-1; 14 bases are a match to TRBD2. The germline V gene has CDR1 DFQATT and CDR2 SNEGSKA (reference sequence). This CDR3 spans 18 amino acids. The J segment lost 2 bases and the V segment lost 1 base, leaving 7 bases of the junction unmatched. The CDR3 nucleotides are TGCAGTGCTAGAGTCTGGACTAGCGGGGGGATGACCTACAATGAGCAGTTCTTC. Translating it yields CSARVWTSGGMTYNEQFF.

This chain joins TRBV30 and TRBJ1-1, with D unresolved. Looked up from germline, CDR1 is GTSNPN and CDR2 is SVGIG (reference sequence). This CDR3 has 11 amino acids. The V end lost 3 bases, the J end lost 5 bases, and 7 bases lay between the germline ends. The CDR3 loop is CAWSPKTEAFF. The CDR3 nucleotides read TGTGCCTGGAGCCCAAAGACTGAAGCTTTCTTT.

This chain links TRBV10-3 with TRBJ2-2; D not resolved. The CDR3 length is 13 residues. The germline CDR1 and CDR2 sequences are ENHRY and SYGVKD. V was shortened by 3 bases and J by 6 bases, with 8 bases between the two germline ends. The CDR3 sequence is CAISEREAGELFF. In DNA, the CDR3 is TGTGCCATCAGTGAAAGAGAAGCCGGGGAGCTGTTTTTT.

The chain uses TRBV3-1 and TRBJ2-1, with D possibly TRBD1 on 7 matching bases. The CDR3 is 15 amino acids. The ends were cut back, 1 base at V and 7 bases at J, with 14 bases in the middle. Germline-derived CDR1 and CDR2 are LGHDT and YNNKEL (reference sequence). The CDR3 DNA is TGTGCCAGCAGCCAAGGGTCCCAGGGGGGAAATGAGCAGTTCTTC. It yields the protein CASSQGSQGGNEQFF.

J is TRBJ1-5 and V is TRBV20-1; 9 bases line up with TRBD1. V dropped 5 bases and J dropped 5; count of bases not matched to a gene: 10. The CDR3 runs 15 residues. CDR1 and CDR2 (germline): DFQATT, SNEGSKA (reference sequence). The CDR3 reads CSAFEDRGPDQPQHF. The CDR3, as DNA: TGCAGTGCTTTCGAGGACAGGGGTCCGGATCAGCCCCAGCATTTT.